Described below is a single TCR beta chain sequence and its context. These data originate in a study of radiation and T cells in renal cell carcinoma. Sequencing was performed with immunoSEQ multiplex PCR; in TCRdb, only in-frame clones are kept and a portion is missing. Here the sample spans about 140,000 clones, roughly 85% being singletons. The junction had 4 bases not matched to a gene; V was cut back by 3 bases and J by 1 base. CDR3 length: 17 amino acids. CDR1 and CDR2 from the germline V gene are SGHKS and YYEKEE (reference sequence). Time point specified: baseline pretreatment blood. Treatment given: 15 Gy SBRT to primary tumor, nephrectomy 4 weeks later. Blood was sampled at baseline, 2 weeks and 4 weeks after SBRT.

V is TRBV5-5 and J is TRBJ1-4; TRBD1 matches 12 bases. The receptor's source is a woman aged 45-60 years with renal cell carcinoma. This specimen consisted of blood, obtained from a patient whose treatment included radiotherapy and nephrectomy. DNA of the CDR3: TGTGCCAGCAGCTCGGGACAGGGGGCGAGAACTAATGAAAAACTGTTTTTT. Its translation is CASSSGQGARTNEKLFF. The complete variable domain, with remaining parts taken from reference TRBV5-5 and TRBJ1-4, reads DAGVTQSPTHLIKTRGQQVTLRCSPISGHKSVSWYQQVLGQGPQFIFQYYEKEERGRGNFPDRFSARQFPNYSSELNVNALLLGDSALYLCASSSGQGARTNEKLFFGSGTQLSVL.